The sequence of this T cell receptor beta chain was determined in a study of blood T cell repertoires in COVID-19. Study at large: Sites across the United States, Italy and Spain contributed samples from acute and convalescent COVID-19. Nucleic acid was either cDNA or gDNA, and it came from T cells, B-cell-depleted T cells, or PBMCs.

In the source study's methods: Reference gene primer amplification yielded estimated nucleated cell counts. The protocol was immunoSEQ multiplex PCR, while the TCRdb copy is restricted to in-frame clones and leaves out a portion. V, J and clone size reflect that table, while D and trimming were determined from the DNA. Found here are fewer than 30,000 clones, roughly 88% of them singletons; the top ten hold about 29%. A Seattle source enrolled patients during active infection and followed them longitudinally. V was pared by 8 bases and J by 0 bases, with 10 bases between. The CDR3 contains 13 residues. Germline values: CDR1 LNHDA, CDR2 SQIVND (reference sequence).

The gene calls are TRBV19 and TRBJ1-1; D gene uncertain. Sequences were obtained from peripheral blood. The TCR sequence derives from a woman of 80 years or more with COVID-19, enrolled during active disease. This chain's CDR3 is CASLGLLNTEAFF. CDR3 in DNA: TGTGCCAGTCTCGGACTTCTGAACACTGAAGCTTTCTTT.